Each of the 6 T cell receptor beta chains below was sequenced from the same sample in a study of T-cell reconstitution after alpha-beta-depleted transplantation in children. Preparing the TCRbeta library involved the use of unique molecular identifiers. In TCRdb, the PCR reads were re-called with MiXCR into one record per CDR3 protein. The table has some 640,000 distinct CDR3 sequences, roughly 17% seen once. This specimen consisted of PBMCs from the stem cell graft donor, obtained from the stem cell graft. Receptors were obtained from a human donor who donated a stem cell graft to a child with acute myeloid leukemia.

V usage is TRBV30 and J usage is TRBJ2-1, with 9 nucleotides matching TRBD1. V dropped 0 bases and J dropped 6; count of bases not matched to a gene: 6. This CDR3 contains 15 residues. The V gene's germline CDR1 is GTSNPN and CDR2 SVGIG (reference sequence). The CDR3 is CAWSVGTGIINEQFF. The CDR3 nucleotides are TGTGCCTGGAGTGTTGGGACAGGGATCATCAATGAGCAGTTCTTC.

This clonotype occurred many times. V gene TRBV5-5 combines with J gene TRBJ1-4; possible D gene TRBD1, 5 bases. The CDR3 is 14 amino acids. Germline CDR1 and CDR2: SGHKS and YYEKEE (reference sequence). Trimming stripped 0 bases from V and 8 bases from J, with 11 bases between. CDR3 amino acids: CASSLGRVGEKLFF. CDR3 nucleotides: TGTGCCAGCAGCTTGGGCAGGGTAGGAGAAAAACTGTTTTTT.

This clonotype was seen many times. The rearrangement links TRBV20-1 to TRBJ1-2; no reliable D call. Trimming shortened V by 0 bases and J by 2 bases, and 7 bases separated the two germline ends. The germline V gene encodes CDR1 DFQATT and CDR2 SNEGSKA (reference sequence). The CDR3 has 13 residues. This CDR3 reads CSAREGQNYGYTF. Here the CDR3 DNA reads TGCAGTGCTAGAGAAGGGCAGAACTATGGCTACACCTTC.

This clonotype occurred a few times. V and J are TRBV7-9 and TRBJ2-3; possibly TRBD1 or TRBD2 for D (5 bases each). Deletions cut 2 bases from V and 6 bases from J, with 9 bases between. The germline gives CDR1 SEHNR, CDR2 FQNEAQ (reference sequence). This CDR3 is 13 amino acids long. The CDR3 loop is CASSLWDEDTQYF. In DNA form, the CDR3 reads TGTGCCAGCAGCTTATGGGACGAGGATACGCAGTATTTT.

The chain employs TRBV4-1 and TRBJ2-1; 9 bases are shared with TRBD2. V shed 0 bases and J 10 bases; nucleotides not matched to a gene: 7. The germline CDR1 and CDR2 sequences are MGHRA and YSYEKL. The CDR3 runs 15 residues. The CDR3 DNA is TGCGCCAGCAGCCAAGATGCGGGACTAGCTCTCGAGCAGTTCTTC. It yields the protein CASSQDAGLALEQFF.

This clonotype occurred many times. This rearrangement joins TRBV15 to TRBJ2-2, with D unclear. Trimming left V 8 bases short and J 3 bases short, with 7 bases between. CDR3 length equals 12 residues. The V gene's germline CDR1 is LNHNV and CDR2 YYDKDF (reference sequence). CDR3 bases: TGTGCCACCCTGGACCACACCGGGGAGCTGTTTTTT. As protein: CATLDHTGELFF.